One sample yielded the 8 T cell receptor beta chains listed below, sequenced in a study of blood T cell repertoires in COVID-19. Assay used: immunoSEQ multiplex PCR; TCRdb lists only in-frame clones, some missing. The sample carries roughly 220,000 clones, nearly 90% recorded once. The sample taken for sequencing was PBMCs or T cells enriched from blood (not recorded which). Every receptor here comes from a man aged 25-45 years who had been exposed to COVID-19.

The chain recombines TRBV19 with TRBJ1-2; weak D call: TRBD1 (5 bases). Germline assignment: CDR1 LNHDA and CDR2 SQIVND (reference sequence). This CDR3 is built from 14 residues. Trimming took 1 base from V and 8 from J, leaving 14 bases between them. The CDR3 bases are TGTGCCAGTAGTATAGCCAGGGACTCTGGAGGCTACACCTTC. It translates to CASSIARDSGGYTF.

With respect to this clone: The junction and the germline gene differ at one end; a read error may be behind it. This chain uses TRBV5-8 with TRBJ1-3; D is undetermined. Per germline, CDR1 SGHTS and CDR2 YDEGEE. CDR3 length: 13 amino acids. CDR3 loop: CASSLARGNTIYF. In nucleotides, the CDR3 is TGTGCCAGCAGCTTGGCCCGGGGAAATACCATATATTTT.

The rearrangement joins TRBV5-1 to TRBJ1-2, with 7 bases identical to TRBD1. The CDR3 is 15 residues long. Unmatched junction bases numbered 8, after V lost 2 bases and J lost 4 bases. CDR1 and CDR2 (germline): SGHRS, YFSETQ. CDR3 nucleotide sequence: TGCGCCAGCAGCTTAACAGGGGCGGCTTTCTATGGCTACACCTTC. Translating it yields CASSLTGAAFYGYTF.

This clone was detected only once. At one end, the junction sequence differs from germline, possibly due to a read error. This rearrangement joins TRBV2 to TRBJ2-3; 8 bases are shared with TRBD2. The CDR3 is 16 residues long. CDR1 SNHLY and CDR2 FYNNEI come from the germline V gene. The CDR3 nucleotides are TGTGCCAGCATTGAACGGGGGGGTCTACTCACAGATACGCAGTATTTT. Its translation is CASIERGGLLTDTQYF. The full variable domain, rest sourced from reference TRBV2 and TRBJ2-3, is EPEVTQTPSHQVTQMGQEVILRCVPISNHLYFYWYRQILGQKVEFLVSFYNNEISEKSEIFDDQFSVERPDGSNFTLKIRSTKLEDSAMYFCASIERGGLLTDTQYFGPGTRLTVL.

This sequence joins TRBV5-1 and TRBJ2-3, with 8 bases matching TRBD2. Unmatched junction bases numbered 6, after V lost 1 base and J lost 2 bases. The CDR3 spans 16 residues. Germline CDR1 is SGHRS and CDR2 is YFSETQ. This CDR3 is CASSLNGGAPTDTQYF. As DNA, the CDR3 is TGCGCCAGCAGCTTGAACGGGGGGGCCCCCACAGATACGCAGTATTTT.

J is TRBJ2-1 and V is TRBV7-3; D gene ambiguous. CDR3 length equals 17 residues. From germline, CDR1 is SGHTA and CDR2 FQGTGA. Trimming shortened V by 2 bases and J by 0 bases, and 14 bases separated the two germline ends. This CDR3 reads CASSLAETASSYNEQFF. The CDR3 nucleotides are TGTGCCAGCAGCTTAGCCGAAACCGCGAGCTCCTACAATGAGCAGTTCTTC.

V gene TRBV6-2 or TRBV6-3 combines with J gene TRBJ2-5; 7 nucleotides align to TRBD1. The germline gives CDR1 MNHEY, CDR2 SVGEGT. The ends lost 4 bases at V and 2 bases at J; junction bases unmatched: 7. CDR3 length: 15 residues. CDR3 amino acids: CASSSRQGAQETQYF. For the CDR3, the DNA is TGTGCCAGCAGTTCTCGACAGGGAGCGCAAGAGACCCAGTACTTC.

The genes are TRBV20-1 and TRBJ2-7; D may be TRBD1 (6 bases). There are 15 residues in the CDR3. The germline V and J ends were trimmed by 3 bases and 0 bases, with 15 bases remaining between them. The germline V gene encodes CDR1 DFQATT and CDR2 SNEGSKA (reference sequence). The CDR3 loop is CSASYGQHSSYEQYF. DNA of the CDR3: TGCAGTGCTAGTTATGGACAGCACAGCTCCTACGAGCAGTACTTC.